These 7 T cell receptor beta chains originate from one sample sequenced in a study of blood T cell repertoires in COVID-19. Repertoires were generated with immunoSEQ multiplex PCR, while TCRdb's copy carries only in-frame clones and drops some. The repertoire has roughly 450,000 clones, around 90% of them found once; the top ten carry 0.6%. The sample taken for sequencing was PBMCs or T cells enriched from blood (not recorded which). The source is a man aged 18 to 30 who had recovered from COVID-19.

The V call is TRBV3-1 (or the pseudogene TRBV3-2), the J call TRBJ2-7, with TRBD2 matching over 11 bases. The V gene end was trimmed by 7 bases and the J gene end by 0 bases; junction bases not matched to a gene: 2. The CDR3 has 14 residues. Germline CDR1 reads LGHDT; CDR2 reads YNNKEL (reference sequence). DNA of the CDR3: TGTGCCAGCACCGGGACTAGCGGCTCCTACGAGCAGTACTTC. This gives the protein CASTGTSGSYEQYF.

The rearrangement joins TRBV7-3 to TRBJ2-1, with D possibly TRBD2 on 5 matching bases. CDR3 length: 13 amino acids. Germline assignment: CDR1 SGHTA and CDR2 FQGTGA. The V end lost 0 bases, the J end lost 9 bases, and 9 bases lay between the germline ends. CDR3: CASSLTTRSEQFF. The CDR3 nucleotides read TGTGCCAGCAGCTTAACCACTAGGTCTGAGCAGTTCTTC.

This clone was seen a few times. The CDR3, as DNA: TGCGCCAGTGCCGGGGGCACTGAAGCTTTCTTT. It encodes CASAGGTEAFF. The chain joins TRBV5-1 to TRBJ1-1; D may be TRBD1 (5 bases). Germline V gene sequence: CDR1 SGHRS, CDR2 YFSETQ. The CDR3 loop spans 11 amino acids. V was pared by 8 bases and J by 4 bases, with 9 bases between.

This clone occurred once. The chain combines TRBV5-4 with TRBJ2-3; D gene uncertain. Trimming left V 0 bases short and J 3 bases short, with 11 bases between. CDR1 and CDR2 (germline): SGHNT, YYREEE (reference sequence). The CDR3 has 15 residues. The CDR3 sequence is CASSLEPLETDTQYF. The CDR3 nucleotides read TGTGCCAGCAGCTTGGAGCCGTTAGAAACAGATACGCAGTATTTT.

The V and J genes are TRBV3-1 (or the pseudogene TRBV3-2) and TRBJ1-6; no clear D. Germline V CDR1 and CDR2: LGHDT, YNNKEL (reference sequence). This CDR3 contains 15 residues. Trimming removed 4 bases at V and 5 bases at J, with 12 bases between. The CDR3 reads CASSLFGDNNSPLHF. Written as DNA, the CDR3 is TGTGCCAGCAGCCTTTTCGGAGATAATAATTCACCCCTCCACTTT.

The chain employs TRBV27 and TRBJ1-5, with 7 bases matching TRBD1. Germline CDR1 MNHEY, CDR2 SMNVEV (reference sequence). This CDR3 contains 15 residues. J was trimmed by 3 bases and V by 6 bases; bases with no gene match: 8. The CDR3: CASRPTGAYNQPQHF. CDR3 nucleotides: TGTGCCAGCAGGCCTACAGGGGCGTACAATCAGCCCCAGCATTTT.

This clone has just one count. The rearrangement joins TRBV4-2 to TRBJ1-1; 7 nucleotides align to TRBD1. The germline V gene has CDR1 LGHNA and CDR2 YNFKEQ. CDR3 length equals 14 residues. With V trimmed by 3 bases and J by 3 bases, 4 bases remained unmatched. The CDR3 is CASSHHRGDTEAFF. CDR3 nucleotides: TGTGCCAGCAGCCACCACAGGGGCGACACTGAAGCTTTCTTT.